This T cell receptor (beta chain) derives from a study of blood T cell repertoires in COVID-19. Method: immunoSEQ multiplex PCR; TCRdb's copy keeps in-frame clones and lacks some. This sample has 150,000 to 200,000 clones, with more than 60% found just once. The CDR3 contains 13 residues. The V end was cut by 1 base, the J end by 8 bases, with 9 bases between. Germline V gene data show CDR1 as LNHNV and CDR2 as YYDKDF (reference sequence). The rearrangement links TRBV15 to TRBJ2-1; a weak D match, TRBD2 (6 bases). This receptor was identified in a man between 45 and 60 years old who had recovered from COVID-19. What was sequenced was peripheral blood. In DNA form, the CDR3 reads TGTGCCACCAGCAGAGGGCCTAGCGATGAGCAGTTCTTC. It codes for CATSRGPSDEQFF.